These 24 T cell receptor beta chains originate from one sample sequenced in a study of shared clonotypes between healthy human individuals. The protocol was immunoSEQ multiplex PCR, while the TCRdb copy is restricted to in-frame clones and leaves out a portion. The data contain about 730,000 clones, 72% of them seen just once; the ten biggest clones take up more than 1.5%. The sample taken for sequencing was memory CD4+ T cells sorted from blood. The sample's subset: CD45RA-negative fraction. The receptor set was obtained from a woman aged 25-40 years in good health.

The chain couples TRBV7-2 to TRBJ2-1; 11 bases align to TRBD2. The J segment lost 5 bases and the V segment lost 2 bases, leaving 5 bases of the junction unmatched. CDR1 and CDR2 (germline): SGHTA, FQGNSA. The CDR3 has 16 residues. CDR3 bases: TGTGCCAGCAGCTTACCTGGGACTAGCGGACACAATGAGCAGTTCTTC. Its protein is CASSLPGTSGHNEQFF. The entire variable domain, with the rest obtained from reference TRBV7-2 and TRBJ2-1, is as follows: GAGVSQSPSNKVTEKGKDVELRCDPISGHTALYWYRQSLGQGLEFLIYFQGNSAPDKSGLPSDRFSAERTGGSVSTLTIQRTQQEDSAVYLCASSLPGTSGHNEQFFGPGTRLTVL.

The chain employs TRBV9 and TRBJ2-2; D gene uncertain. The CDR3 totals 13 residues. The V gene's germline CDR1 is SGDLS and CDR2 YYNGEE. Between the trimmed V and J ends, which lost 0 bases and 6 bases, there was a span of 6 bases. CDR3 loop: CASSVVTSGELFF. The CDR3 coding sequence is TGTGCCAGCAGCGTAGTGACGTCCGGGGAGCTGTTTTTT.

This clone was counted a few times. V gene TRBV13 combines with J gene TRBJ1-1; a possible D gene is TRBD1 (6 bases). Trimming took off 6 bases at V and 1 base at J, with 12 bases between the two ends. CDR1 is PRHDT and CDR2 is FYEKMQ in the germline V gene (reference sequence). The CDR3 runs 14 residues. CDR3 protein: CASRRLQGNTEAFF. The CDR3 nucleotides are TGTGCCAGCAGACGCCTACAGGGGAACACTGAAGCTTTCTTT.

J is TRBJ2-7 and V is TRBV28; TRBD1 agrees at 12 bases. This CDR3 contains 15 residues. V lost 7 bases to trimming and J lost 4 bases; unmatched junction nucleotides: 8. Germline V lookup: CDR1 MDHEN, CDR2 SYDVKM. CDR3 amino acids: CASTLRDRGHYEQYF. The CDR3 DNA reads as TGTGCCAGCACACTCCGGGACAGGGGGCATTACGAGCAGTACTTC. Combining the CDR3 with reference TRBV28 and TRBJ2-7 gives the whole variable domain DVKVTQSSRYLVKRTGEKVFLECVQDMDHENMFWYRQDPGLGLRLIYFSYDVKMKEKGDIPEGYSVSREKKERFSLILESASTNQTSMYLCASTLRDRGHYEQYFGPGTRLTVT.

V usage is TRBV5-1 and J usage is TRBJ2-1, with D perhaps matching TRBD1 (5 bases). Germline V gene lookup returns CDR1 SGHRS and CDR2 YFSETQ. This CDR3 spans 15 amino acids. Trimming pared 2 bases from V and 6 bases from J, leaving 15 bases between. In DNA form, the CDR3 reads TGCGCCAGCAGCTTTGCATCAGGGATCGGCAATGAGCAGTTCTTC. It encodes CASSFASGIGNEQFF.

This clone has only a few counts. This chain uses TRBV6-5 with TRBJ2-5; D tentatively reads TRBD1 or TRBD2 (6 bases each). Germline V gene sequence: CDR1 MNHEY, CDR2 SVGAGI. V dropped 5 bases and J dropped 5 bases, with 18 bases sitting between them. This CDR3 region has 15 residues. In DNA, the CDR3 is TGTGCCAGCAGTCGATTGGGGGGCGTGGAGGAGACCCAGTACTTC. Protein: CASSRLGGVEETQYF.

In this sample, this clone turned up once. The J gene is TRBJ1-1, the V gene TRBV5-1, with 11 nucleotides matching TRBD1. The CDR3 has 16 residues. Trimming at V came to 2 bases and at J to 4 bases, leaving 7 bases not matched to a gene. Germline V gives CDR1 SGHRS, CDR2 YFSETQ. For the CDR3, the DNA is TGCGCCAGCAGCTTAAATTCCGGGACAGGGGGCACTGAAGCTTTCTTT. Translated, it gives CASSLNSGTGGTEAFF. The full variable domain, its missing parts supplied by reference TRBV5-1 and TRBJ1-1, is KAGVTQTPRYLIKTRGQQVTLSCSPISGHRSVSWYQQTPGQGLQFLFEYFSETQRNKGNFPGRFSGRQFSNSRSEMNVSTLELGDSALYLCASSLNSGTGGTEAFFGQGTRLTVV.

The chain joins TRBV20-1 to TRBJ2-1, with unresolved D. CDR1 is DFQATT, CDR2 SNEGSKA, per germline (reference sequence). The CDR3 totals 11 residues. The CDR3 is CSLDSYNEQFF. CDR3 nucleotides: TGCAGCTTGGACTCCTACAATGAGCAGTTCTTC.

Only one count was recorded for this clone. This chain connects TRBV4-1 to TRBJ2-5, with 7 bases lining up with TRBD2. The J call is in doubt because the DNA end fits TRBJ2-7 better. Germline V CDR1 and CDR2: MGHRA, YSYEKL. The CDR3 spans 14 residues. CDR3 region: CASSQVGTTNEQYF. The DNA of the CDR3 is TGCGCCAGCAGCCAAGTAGGGACTACGAACGAGCAGTACTTC.

The chain joins TRBV6-6 to TRBJ1-3, with a possible D match to TRBD1 (6 bases). The CDR3 runs 14 residues. The germline V gene has CDR1 MNHNY and CDR2 SVGAGI (reference sequence). Trimming removed 2 bases from V and 3 bases from J, with 8 bases in between. The CDR3 DNA reads as TGTGCCAGCAGTTACAGGGGGGTTGGAAACACCATATATTTT. Its translation is CASSYRGVGNTIYF.

This clone showed up just a few times. The chain couples TRBV2 to TRBJ2-3, with 7 bases that match TRBD2. Germline assignment: CDR1 SNHLY and CDR2 FYNNEI. J lost 4 bases, V lost 6 bases, and 13 bases had no gene match. The CDR3 has 16 residues. CDR3 sequence (DNA): TGTGCCAGCAGGGAGGATGGGAGGGTGAGAGCAGATACGCAGTATTTT. Residues: CASREDGRVRADTQYF.

The chain combines TRBV19 with TRBJ2-3, with 12 bases fitting TRBD2. Germline CDR1 reads LNHDA; CDR2 reads SQIVND (reference sequence). There are 16 residues in the CDR3. The trim removed 3 bases at V and 4 bases at J, leaving 5 bases unmatched. CDR3 DNA sequence: TGTGCCAGTAGTATCGGACTAGCGGGAAAGGCAGATACGCAGTATTTT. Translation gives CASSIGLAGKADTQYF.

The chain carries TRBV27 and TRBJ1-1; TRBD1 matches at 9 bases. This CDR3 is built from 15 residues. Looked up from germline, CDR1 is MNHEY and CDR2 is SMNVEV (reference sequence). The V segment lost 0 bases and the J segment 6 bases; nucleotides outside the gene matches: 5. The CDR3 sequence: CASSLSLQGAAEAFF. In DNA form, the CDR3 reads TGTGCCAGCAGTTTATCCCTACAGGGGGCGGCTGAAGCTTTCTTT.

The genes are TRBV6-6 and TRBJ2-5; D might be TRBD2 (6 bases). This CDR3 contains 16 residues. V was clipped by 6 bases and J by 2 bases, with 19 bases between them. Per the germline V gene, CDR1 is MNHNY and CDR2 is SVGAGI (reference sequence). The CDR3 DNA reads TGTGCCAGCAGCCGCGACAAGTGGAGGGAACAAGAGACCCAGTACTTC. Translated: CASSRDKWREQETQYF.

This clone was counted a single time. This rearrangement joins TRBV30 to TRBJ2-7; D possibly corresponds to TRBD1 (5 bases). The CDR3 contains 13 residues. CDR1 and CDR2 from the germline V gene are GTSNPN and SVGIG (reference sequence). Trimming left V 1 base short and J 0 bases short, with 7 bases between. As DNA, the CDR3 is TGTGCCTGGAGTGCGGACAACTCCTACGAGCAGTACTTC. Translated: CAWSADNSYEQYF.

The CDR3 DNA follows: TGTGCCAGCAGTGATACGGGAACCCGCAATGAGCAGTTCTTC. It codes for CASSDTGTRNEQFF. The chain is built from TRBV2 and TRBJ2-1; a possible D gene is TRBD2 (5 bases). This CDR3 has 14 amino acids. The V end lost 3 bases, the J end lost 6 bases, and 12 bases lay between the germline ends. In germline, CDR1 is SNHLY, CDR2 FYNNEI.

The gene calls are TRBV18 and TRBJ2-3; tentatively, D is TRBD2 (6 bases). The CDR3 loop spans 13 amino acids. CDR1 and CDR2 from the germline V gene are KGHSH and LQKENI. Trimming shortened V by 1 base and J by 6 bases, and 8 bases separated the two germline ends. CDR3 protein: CASSPRRDDTQYF. In DNA, the CDR3 is TGTGCCAGCTCACCACGGAGGGATGATACGCAGTATTTT.

The V call is TRBV7-3, the J call TRBJ2-1, with 11 bases identical to TRBD1. Germline values: CDR1 SGHTA, CDR2 FQGTGA. This CDR3 region has 16 residues. Trimming cost V 4 bases and J 5 bases; bases outside gene matches: 7. The CDR3 region is CASSSLGQGGHNEQFF. The CDR3, as DNA: TGTGCCAGCAGCTCATTGGGACAGGGGGGACACAATGAGCAGTTCTTC.

J is TRBJ2-7 and V is TRBV21-1; the DNA was not compared with TRBD2, the D call given in the table. TRBV21-1 is marked as a pseudogene. The CDR3 contains 17 residues. The CDR3 DNA reads as TGTGCCAGCAGCCCTCCAAAGGAGACGATGCCCTCCTACGAGCAGTACTTC. Encoded protein: CASSPPKETMPSYEQYF.

V usage is TRBV4-2 and J usage is TRBJ2-7, with D possibly matching TRBD1 (5 bases). Germline V gene data show CDR1 as LGHNA and CDR2 as YNFKEQ. The CDR3 length is 16 residues. The germline V and J ends were trimmed by 5 bases and 2 bases, with 19 bases remaining between them. The CDR3 region is CASSLGPPQAAYEQYF. The CDR3 DNA reads TGTGCCAGCAGCTTGGGGCCTCCGCAGGCGGCCTACGAGCAGTACTTC.

The V gene is TRBV7-2, the J gene TRBJ1-1; D unclear. CDR1 and CDR2 (germline): SGHTA, FQGNSA. This CDR3 comprises 13 residues. V shed 3 bases and J shed 3 bases, with 8 bases lying between them. This chain's CDR3 is CASSFSLDTEAFF. The CDR3 nucleotides read TGTGCCAGCAGCTTTTCCCTGGACACTGAAGCTTTCTTT.

This rearrangement joins TRBV28 to TRBJ2-7; 8 bases match TRBD1. J gave up 0 bases and V 4 bases, and 8 bases lay outside the gene matches. This CDR3 has 16 residues. Germline lookup yields CDR1 MDHEN and CDR2 SYDVKM. The CDR3 loop is CASSSQSDRGSYEQYF. The CDR3 DNA sequence: TGTGCCAGCAGTTCTCAGAGCGACAGGGGCTCCTACGAGCAGTACTTC.

V is TRBV4-1 and J is TRBJ2-7; D may correspond to TRBD1 or TRBD2 (5 bases each). In germline, CDR1 is MGHRA, CDR2 YSYEKL. CDR3 length equals 16 residues. The germline V and J ends were trimmed by 0 bases and 9 bases, with 21 bases remaining between them. This CDR3 is CASSQDLGRDQERQYF. The CDR3 bases are TGCGCCAGCAGCCAAGACCTGGGACGGGACCAGGAAAGGCAGTACTTC.

The chain joins TRBV6-1 to TRBJ1-3; 8 bases are a match to TRBD1. The trim removed 3 bases at V and 3 bases at J, leaving 7 bases unmatched. The CDR3 runs 16 residues. Looked up from germline, CDR1 is MNHNS and CDR2 is SASEGT. CDR3 nucleotides: TGTGCCAGCAGTGATTTCGGCAGGGGGCTTGGAAACACCATATATTTT. Its translation is CASSDFGRGLGNTIYF.